What follows are 8 T cell receptor beta chains derived from one specimen sequenced in a study of Ad26.COV2.S vaccination and SARS-CoV-2 variants. Treatment in this sample: some 20 received Ad26.COV2.S at low or high dose, single or two shots; about 5 received placebo; per-sample allocation not given. Samples came from day 63 after the first vaccine or placebo injection. TCRdb's copy holds only in-frame clones and misses some; the assay was immunoSEQ multiplex PCR. The profile shows around 450,000 clones, 90% of them singletons. The sample here was peripheral blood, taken in a trial of Ad26.COV2.S vaccine versus placebo. All receptors derive from a person between 18 and 60 years old who received the Ad26.COV2.S COVID-19 vaccine or a placebo.

This clone appeared once. The V call is TRBV20-1, the J call TRBJ1-1; D gene unclear. Germline V CDR1 and CDR2: DFQATT, SNEGSKA (reference sequence). Trimming shortened V by 7 bases and J by 5 bases, and 11 bases separated the two germline ends. CDR3 length: 11 amino acids. The CDR3 DNA is TGCAGTGGTACCCTTTATACTGAAGCTTTCTTT. Its translation is CSGTLYTEAFF.

The genes are TRBV19 and TRBJ1-4; TRBD1 aligns across 7 bases. The CDR3 totals 15 residues. Trimming removed 5 bases from V and 4 bases from J; junction bases left unmatched: 7. The germline gives CDR1 LNHDA, CDR2 SQIVND (reference sequence). This chain's CDR3 is CASSARQGINEKLFF. CDR3 coding DNA: TGTGCCAGTAGTGCCCGACAGGGTATTAATGAAAAACTGTTTTTT.

This clone was picked up a small number of times. The genes are TRBV18 and TRBJ2-7, with D maybe TRBD2 (6 bases). V lost 5 bases, J lost 5 bases, and 13 bases lay in between. This CDR3 region has 13 residues. Germline-derived CDR1 and CDR2 are KGHSH and LQKENI. The DNA for the CDR3 is TGTGCCAGCTCAGGTCCGGGCGGGGACGAGCAGTACTTC. This translates into CASSGPGGDEQYF.

V is TRBV15 and J is TRBJ1-1, with 8 nucleotides matching TRBD1. The V gene's germline CDR1 is LNHNV and CDR2 YYDKDF (reference sequence). The V and J ends lost 7 bases and 3 bases, in that order; junction bases with no gene match: 7. The CDR3 extends over 14 amino acids. The CDR3 sequence: CATTRDRFDTEAFF. CDR3 sequence (DNA): TGTGCCACCACCCGGGACAGGTTTGACACTGAAGCTTTCTTT.

The V gene is TRBV6-5, the J gene TRBJ2-7; 8 nucleotides match TRBD2. After removal of 6 bases from V and 1 base from J, the junction contained 5 bases not matched to a gene. CDR3 length: 14 residues. Germline loops: CDR1 MNHEY, CDR2 SVGAGI. DNA for the CDR3: TGTGCCAGCAGCCAGGGACTAGGTTCCTACGAGCAGTACTTC. Protein sequence: CASSQGLGSYEQYF.

The rearrangement joins TRBV4-1 to TRBJ2-6, with a weak D call TRBD1 (6 bases). The germline CDR1 and CDR2 sequences are MGHRA and YSYEKL. The CDR3 sequence is 17 residues long. Trimming left V 0 bases short and J 0 bases short, with 9 bases between. The CDR3 DNA follows: TGCGCCAGCAGCCAAGAGGGACATTCCTCTGGGGCCAACGTCCTGACTTTC. It codes for CASSQEGHSSGANVLTF.

The chain is built from TRBV12-3 or TRBV12-4 and TRBJ2-1; 7 bases fit TRBD2. Trimming removed 5 bases from V and 10 bases from J; junction bases left unmatched: 8. The CDR3 has 13 amino acids. For the CDR3, the DNA is TGTGCCAGCAGTCCGGCGGGACTACAGGAGCAGTTCTTC. This encodes CASSPAGLQEQFF.

The J gene is TRBJ1-3, the V gene TRBV19; D gene unclear. Trimming took 5 bases from V and 4 from J, leaving 12 bases between them. The CDR3 spans 14 residues. CDR1 and CDR2 (germline): LNHDA, SQIVND (reference sequence). CDR3: CASSGSSAGNTIYF. The CDR3 region has the DNA TGTGCCAGTAGTGGAAGTTCGGCGGGAAACACCATATATTTT.